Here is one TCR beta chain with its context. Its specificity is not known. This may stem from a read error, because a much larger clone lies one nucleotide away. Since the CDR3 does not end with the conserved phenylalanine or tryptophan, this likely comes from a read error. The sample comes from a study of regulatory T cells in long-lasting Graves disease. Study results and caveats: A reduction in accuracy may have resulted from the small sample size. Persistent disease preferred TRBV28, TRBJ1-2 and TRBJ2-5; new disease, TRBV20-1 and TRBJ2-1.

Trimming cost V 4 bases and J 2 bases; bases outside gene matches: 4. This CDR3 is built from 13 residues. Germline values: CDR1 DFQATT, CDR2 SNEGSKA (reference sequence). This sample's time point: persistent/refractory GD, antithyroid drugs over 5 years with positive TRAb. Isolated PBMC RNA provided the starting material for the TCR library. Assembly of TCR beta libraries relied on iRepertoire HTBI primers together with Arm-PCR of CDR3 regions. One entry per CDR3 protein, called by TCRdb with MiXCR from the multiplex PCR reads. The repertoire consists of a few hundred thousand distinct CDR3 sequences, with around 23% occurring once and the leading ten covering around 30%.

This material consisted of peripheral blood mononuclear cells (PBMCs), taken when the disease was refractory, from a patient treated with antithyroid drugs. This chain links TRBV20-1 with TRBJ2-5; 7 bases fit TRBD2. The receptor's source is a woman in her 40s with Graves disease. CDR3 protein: CSANGRTQETQYL. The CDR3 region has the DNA TGCAGTGCTAACGGGAGGACGCAAGAGACCCAGTACCTC.